One TCR beta chain is described in this entry. Its target is unknown. Specified treatment: treatment-naive control, cytoreductive nephrectomy. The patient's renal cell carcinoma had clear cell pathology. The record originates from a study of radiation and T cells in renal cell carcinoma. General study points: Irradiated tumors had higher TCR clonality than control tumors. Intratumoral heterogeneity was not captured in these roughly 0.98 g regions. Dominant CDR3 motifs were more common in irradiated tumors than controls.

Sequencing was performed with immunoSEQ multiplex PCR; in TCRdb, only in-frame clones are kept and a portion is missing. The table lists around 15,000 clones, approximately 58% of them singletons, with around 9.5% in the top ten. Trimming removed 0 bases at V and 0 bases at J, with 11 bases between. This CDR3 contains 16 residues. Germline V gives CDR1 SGHAT, CDR2 FQNNGV. The chain carries TRBV11-2 and TRBJ1-1; D remains unclear. The input for sequencing was tumor tissue, taken from a patient whose treatment was nephrectomy without radiotherapy. The source is a middle-aged man with renal cell carcinoma. In DNA, the CDR3 is TGTGCCAGCAGCTTAGAGGCAGGCTTTATGAACACTGAAGCTTTCTTT. It specifies CASSLEAGFMNTEAFF. The full variable domain, with the rest looked up from reference TRBV11-2 and TRBJ1-1, is EAGVAQSPRYKIIEKRQSVAFWCNPISGHATLYWYQQILGQGPKLLIQFQNNGVVDDSQLPKDRFSAERLKGVDSTLKIQPAKLEDSAVYLCASSLEAGFMNTEAFFGQGTRLTVV.